A selection of T cell receptor beta chains follows, all from one sample in a study of blood T cell dynamics during melanoma immunotherapy. This table comes from immunoSEQ multiplex PCR, and its TCRdb copy is limited to in-frame clones, with some not included. The repertoire holds 8,000 or so clones, with 75% to 90% as singletons. The sequenced sample was blood, obtained from a patient treated with checkpoint blockade. The receptors were sampled from a human donor with melanoma. The CDR3 runs from the conserved cysteine through the conserved F or W. The order of the fields is V gene, D gene, J gene, clone size, CDR3 protein, CDR3 DNA. The D gene is left open where the match is weak. A row's size may be missing; if present it is once, few, many or a size class.

TRBV6-6	TRBD1	TRBJ2-5	.	CASSYGGQGGETQYF	TGTGCCAGCAGTTACGGGGGACAGGGTGGGGAGACCCAGTACTTC
TRBV2	.	TRBJ1-4	few	CASSAGSEKLFF	TGTGCCAGCAGTGCTGGCTCTGAAAAACTGTTTTTT
TRBV7-8	TRBD1	TRBJ2-7	.	CASSIPTGAQYEQYF	TGTGCCAGCAGCATCCCAACAGGGGCTCAATACGAGCAGTACTTC
TRBV4-2	.	TRBJ1-5	.	CASSSSRAGDQPQHF	TGTGCCAGCAGCTCCTCCCGGGCCGGAGATCAGCCCCAGCATTTT
TRBV7-6	TRBD1	TRBJ1-2	.	CASSPQYRGRNGYTF	TGTGCCAGCAGCCCGCAATACAGGGGGAGGAATGGCTACACCTTC
TRBV28	TRBD2	TRBJ2-7	.	CATQREPLLEQYF	TGTGCCACGCAGCGGGAACCGTTGTTGGAGCAGTACTTC
TRBV10-3	TRBD1	TRBJ2-7	once	CAISGLRGGPSYEQYF	TGTGCCATCAGTGGACTGCGAGGGGGCCCATCCTACGAGCAGTACTTC
TRBV29-1	.	TRBJ1-1	.	CSVSSGSLRTEAFF	TGCAGCGTTTCATCCGGGTCGCTGAGGACTGAAGCTTTCTTT
TRBV7-9	.	TRBJ1-6	.	CASSQTGRGNSPLHF	TGTGCCAGCAGCCAAACAGGGCGCGGTAATTCACCCCTCCACTTT
TRBV25-1	.	TRBJ2-7	.	CASSNIYEQYF	TGTGCCAGCAGTAATATTTACGAGCAGTACTTC
TRBV28	.	TRBJ1-2	.	CASSHPYGKKLYGYTF	TGTGCCAGCAGTCATCCGTACGGGAAGAAACTCTATGGCTACACCTTC
TRBV2	TRBD1	TRBJ1-1	once	CASKTGQAKVAFF	TGTGCCAGCAAAACGGGACAGGCCAAGGTAGCTTTCTTT
TRBV18	.	TRBJ1-1	.	CASSPPGEAFF	TGTGCCAGCTCACCTCCCGGTGAAGCTTTCTTT
TRBV5-1	TRBD1	TRBJ1-1	.	CASSEPGQGVTEAFF	TGCGCCAGCAGCGAACCCGGACAGGGGGTAACTGAAGCTTTCTTT
TRBV27	TRBD1	TRBJ2-7	.	CASNPGQGPYEQYF	TGTGCCAGCAACCCGGGACAGGGGCCCTACGAGCAGTACTTC
TRBV18	TRBD1	TRBJ1-1	.	CASSPQGATEAFF	TGTGCCAGCTCGCCTCAGGGGGCCACTGAAGCTTTCTTT
TRBV6-4	TRBD1	TRBJ2-3	.	CASSEGDRDTDTQYF	TGTGCCAGCAGCGAAGGGGACAGGGACACAGATACGCAGTATTTT
TRBV7-3	.	TRBJ2-7	.	CASSQSSGRDKYF	TGTGCCAGCAGCCAATCGTCCGGTAGGGATAAGTACTTC
TRBV2	.	TRBJ2-7	.	CASRLLGGGEQYF	TGTGCCAGCAGACTCTTGGGTGGGGGCGAGCAGTACTTC
TRBV7-8	.	TRBJ1-3	.	CASSLVRSGNTIYF	TGTGCCAGCAGCTTAGTGAGGTCTGGAAACACCATATATTTT
TRBV6-5	.	TRBJ1-2	.	CASSSISTSSGYTF	TGTGCCAGCAGTTCGATATCGACCTCTTCTGGCTACACCTTC
TRBV7-3	.	TRBJ2-7	.	CASSPQGTGAYEQYF	TGTGCCAGCAGCCCACAGGGAACGGGCGCCTACGAGCAGTACTTC
TRBV7-2	.	TRBJ1-1	.	CASSLGGSPEAFF	TGTGCCAGCAGCTTGGGGGGTTCTCCTGAAGCTTTCTTT
TRBV18	.	TRBJ1-2	.	CASSPLDSGGYTF	TGTGCCAGCTCACCACTAGACAGTGGGGGCTACACCTTC
TRBV4-1	.	TRBJ2-7	.	CASSQDLAPGYEQYF	TGCGCCAGCAGCCAAGATCTAGCCCCGGGCTACGAGCAGTACTTC
TRBV27	TRBD1	TRBJ1-4	.	CASSPLTGQHEKLFF	TGTGCCAGCAGTCCCTTGACAGGGCAGCATGAAAAACTGTTTTTT
TRBV28	TRBD1	TRBJ1-5	.	CASSGRTGGYSNQPQHF	TGTGCCAGCAGTGGCCGGACAGGGGGATATAGCAATCAGCCCCAGCATTTT
TRBV7-9	.	TRBJ1-2	.	CASSLFREGGYTF	TGTGCCAGCAGCTTATTCCGGGAAGGTGGCTACACCTTC
TRBV2	TRBD1	TRBJ2-7	.	CASSGPRQGPYEQYF	TGTGCCAGCAGTGGCCCGAGACAGGGTCCCTACGAGCAGTACTTC
TRBV5-1	.	TRBJ1-3	.	CASSLPEGSGNTIYF	TGCGCCAGCAGCTTGCCAGAAGGGTCTGGAAACACCATATATTTT
TRBV5-6	TRBD1	TRBJ1-2	.	CASSRLQGAGYGYTF	TGTGCCAGCAGCCGCCTACAGGGGGCTGGATATGGCTACACCTTC
TRBV14	.	TRBJ1-1	.	CASSRGGSGTEAFF	TGTGCCAGCAGCAGAGGGGGGTCAGGCACTGAAGCTTTCTTT
TRBV7-2	.	TRBJ1-2	.	CASSFEGIGGYTF	TGTGCCAGCAGCTTTGAGGGAATTGGTGGCTACACCTTC
TRBV9	.	TRBJ2-7	.	CASSVGGLSYEQYF	TGTGCCAGCAGCGTAGGAGGCTTGTCCTACGAGCAGTACTTC
TRBV6-1	TRBD1	TRBJ1-4	.	CASSSDREGYEKLFF	TGTGCCAGCAGTTCGGACAGGGAAGGTTATGAAAAACTGTTTTTT
TRBV6-4	TRBD2	TRBJ2-2	once	CASSLLAGAAGELFF	TGTGCCAGCAGCCTACTAGCGGGAGCGGCCGGGGAGCTGTTTTTT
TRBV4-1	TRBD1	TRBJ2-7	.	CASSQNIQGQGVWEQYF	TGCGCCAGCAGCCAAAACATCCAGGGACAGGGTGTTTGGGAGCAGTACTTC
TRBV5-6	.	TRBJ1-2	few	CASSWGGDGYTF	TGTGCCAGCAGCTGGGGAGGAGACGGCTACACCTTC
TRBV28	.	TRBJ1-1	.	CASSLPGGTEAFF	TGTGCCAGCAGTTTGCCCGGGGGGACTGAAGCTTTCTTT
TRBV27	TRBD2	TRBJ2-1	.	CASRQGSGLAVDEQFF	TGTGCCAGCCGGCAAGGGTCGGGACTAGCGGTCGATGAGCAGTTCTTC
TRBV6-6	.	TRBJ1-1	.	CATNRERVTEAFF	TGTGCCACCAACAGGGAAAGAGTCACTGAAGCTTTCTTT
TRBV19	.	TRBJ2-7	.	CASRPFGGAGDEQYF	TGTGCCAGTAGGCCCTTCGGGGGCGCGGGGGACGAGCAGTACTTC
TRBV19	TRBD1	TRBJ1-5	.	CASTSGRRTGGVYSNQPQHF	TGTGCCAGTACCTCCGGTCGGCGGACAGGGGGAGTCTATAGCAATCAGCCCCAGCATTTT
TRBV6-1	.	TRBJ1-1	few	CASSEGRRSKAFF	TGTGCCAGCAGTGAAGGACGGAGGTCTAAAGCTTTCTTT
TRBV7-6	.	TRBJ2-7	.	CASSIGPNYEQYF	TGTGCCAGCAGCATCGGACCCAACTACGAGCAGTACTTC
TRBV10-3	TRBD1	TRBJ1-6	.	CAIRPGTGVNSPLHF	TGTGCCATCAGGCCCGGGACAGGGGTTAATTCACCCCTCCACTTT
TRBV27	.	TRBJ2-3	.	CASSSPDLADTQYF	TGTGCCAGCAGTTCCCCCGACCTCGCAGATACGCAGTATTTT
TRBV10-3	TRBD2	TRBJ2-7	.	CAISEGLAGVGEQYF	TGTGCCATCAGTGAAGGACTAGCGGGAGTAGGCGAGCAGTACTTC
TRBV7-2	TRBD2	TRBJ2-7	.	CASSLGGGSSEQYF	TGTGCCAGCAGCTTAGGTGGCGGGAGCTCCGAGCAGTACTTC
TRBV10-2	.	TRBJ2-7	.	CASSWGSPYEQYF	TGCGCCAGCAGCTGGGGGAGCCCCTACGAGCAGTACTTC
TRBV15	.	TRBJ1-2	.	CATSSRGPYGYTF	TGTGCCACCAGCAGCCGGGGACCATATGGCTACACCTTC
TRBV27	TRBD1	TRBJ1-5	.	CASSFQGGWDQPQHF	TGTGCCAGCAGTTTCCAGGGGGGTTGGGATCAGCCCCAGCATTTT
TRBV7-6	.	TRBJ2-7	.	CASSPGFQARASYEQYF	TGTGCCAGCAGTCCAGGTTTCCAGGCCCGGGCCTCCTACGAGCAGTACTTC
TRBV15	.	TRBJ1-5	.	CATSRDRGEHQPQHF	TGTGCCACCAGCAGAGACAGGGGAGAACATCAGCCCCAGCATTTT
TRBV5-1	TRBD2	TRBJ2-7	.	CASSLVAGGHEQYF	TGCGCCAGCAGCTTGGTAGCGGGAGGTCACGAGCAGTACTTC